The 32 T cell receptor beta chains below come from one sample, sequenced in a study of naive and memory T cell subsets. Four PCR rounds used nested alpha and beta constant region primers plus the SP2 primer. Via MiXCR, TCRdb re-called the 5' RACE reads, giving one row per CDR3 protein. This sample yields about 48,000 distinct CDR3 sequences, of which 4.7% are seen a single time; around 0.8% belongs to the top ten. A UMI-containing oligonucleotide was joined by 3' ligation to the TCR cDNA template. These receptors all stem from a female donor in good health.

This clonotype was picked up many times. This chain connects TRBV12-3 or TRBV12-4 to TRBJ1-5; D gene unclear. CDR3 size: 13 residues. The ends were cut back, 1 base at V and 4 bases at J, with 5 bases in the middle. The CDR3 nucleotides are TGTGCCAGCAGTTTAGGAGAAAATCAGCCCCAGCATTTT. Encoded protein: CASSLGENQPQHF.

The CDR3 spells CASSYITGAEAFF. In DNA, the CDR3 is TGTGCCAGCAGTTATATTACAGGGGCTGAAGCTTTCTTT. This chain joins TRBV27 and TRBJ1-1, with 7 bases lining up with TRBD1. The trim removed 4 bases at V and 6 bases at J, leaving 5 bases unmatched. The CDR3 sequence is 13 residues long. The germline V gene encodes CDR1 MNHEY and CDR2 SMNVEV (reference sequence).

In its sample, this clonotype was seen many times. V is TRBV12-3 or TRBV12-4 and J is TRBJ2-1; 12 bases fit TRBD2. V trimming: 6 bases; J trimming: 9 bases; junction bases outside the gene matches: 3. The CDR3 is 13 amino acids. CDR3: CASRLAGGIEQFF. CDR3 sequence (DNA): TGTGCCAGCAGGCTAGCGGGAGGGATTGAGCAGTTCTTC.

This clonotype was seen ten or more times. V gene TRBV5-4 combines with J gene TRBJ2-7, with 9 positions matching TRBD2. Germline V gives CDR1 SGHNT, CDR2 YYREEE (reference sequence). This CDR3 has 15 residues. V shed 4 bases and J 4 bases; nucleotides not matched to a gene: 9. CDR3 in amino acids: CASSAAGTSSYEQYF. The DNA of the CDR3 is TGTGCCAGCAGCGCCGCCGGGACTAGCAGTTACGAGCAGTACTTC.

The sample holds many counts of this clonotype. The chain is built from TRBV24-1 and TRBJ2-1; 10 positions match TRBD1. CDR3 length: 15 amino acids. Looked up from germline, CDR1 is KGHDR and CDR2 is SFDVKD. Trimming at V came to 6 bases and at J to 6 bases, leaving 7 bases not matched to a gene. For the CDR3, the DNA is TGTGCCACCAGTCCATCCGGGACAGGGGCCAATGAGCAGTTCTTC. Its translation is CATSPSGTGANEQFF.

Ten or more counts support this clonotype. The gene calls are TRBV11-2 and TRBJ2-2; D not certain. Germline-derived CDR1 and CDR2 are SGHAT and FQNNGV. Trimming left V 2 bases short and J 2 bases short, with 9 bases between. The CDR3 spans 15 residues. CDR3 DNA: TGTGCCAGCAGCTTACGTGGTGCAAACACCGGGGAGCTGTTTTTT. Amino acid sequence: CASSLRGANTGELFF.

The sample holds a few counts of this clonotype. The gene calls are TRBV27 and TRBJ1-1; D is possibly TRBD1 (5 bases). Germline V gives CDR1 MNHEY, CDR2 SMNVEV (reference sequence). This CDR3 has 13 amino acids. Trimming left V 4 bases short and J 5 bases short, with 11 bases between. The CDR3 sequence is CASSSEGRTEAFF. The CDR3 DNA reads as TGTGCCAGCAGTTCGGAGGGGAGGACTGAAGCTTTCTTT.

V gene TRBV19 combines with J gene TRBJ2-6; 9 bases are shared with TRBD2. Losses at the gene ends were 5 bases for V and 4 bases for J; bases not matched to a gene: 12. Germline V gives CDR1 LNHDA, CDR2 SQIVND (reference sequence). The CDR3 length is 18 residues. CDR3 nucleotide sequence: TGTGCCAGTAGTCCCCGGGTAGCGGGAGTCTCGGGGGCCAACGTCCTGACTTTC. Translated, it gives CASSPRVAGVSGANVLTF.

In this sample, this clonotype turned up many times. The chain joins TRBV20-1 to TRBJ2-1, with 8 bases fitting TRBD2. Trimming took 2 bases from V and 2 from J; bases not matched to a gene: 5. CDR1 is DFQATT, CDR2 SNEGSKA, per germline (reference sequence). CDR3 length equals 15 residues. CDR3 DNA sequence: TGCAGTGCTAGACCCGGGACTAGTGCCTACAATGAGCAGTTCTTC. It encodes CSARPGTSAYNEQFF.

This clonotype was observed many times. V is TRBV2 and J is TRBJ2-1; 7 bases are shared with TRBD2. Germline V gives CDR1 SNHLY, CDR2 FYNNEI. V lost 4 bases to trimming and J lost 7 bases; unmatched junction nucleotides: 7. CDR3 size: 14 residues. The CDR3 region is CASSGASGGNEQFF. The DNA for the CDR3 is TGTGCCAGCAGTGGAGCTAGCGGAGGGAATGAGCAGTTCTTC.

This clonotype was observed at least ten times. The chain joins TRBV6-5 to TRBJ2-3, with 11 bases that match TRBD2. In germline, CDR1 is MNHEY, CDR2 SVGAGI. With 4 bases clipped from V and 6 bases from J, the junction kept 9 bases outside the gene matches. The CDR3 sequence is 16 residues long. CDR3 coding DNA: TGTGCCAGCAGTTTGATTAGCGGGAGGGCAACCGATACGCAGTATTTT. Translated: CASSLISGRATDTQYF.

In regard to this clonotype: One junction end disagrees with the germline gene, perhaps due to a read error. The chain uses TRBV14 and TRBJ1-2; D remains unclear. Germline assignment: CDR1 SGHDN and CDR2 FVKESK. The length of the CDR3 is 14 residues. For the CDR3, the DNA is TGTGCCAGCAGCCAACGTTCCGGAGCCTATGGCGACACCTTC. Translating it yields CASSQRSGAYGDTF.

This clonotype occurred many times. This CDR3 is CASSSRTRDEQYF. The CDR3 DNA sequence: TGTGCCAGCAGCTCCCGAACTCGAGACGAGCAGTACTTC. The chain employs TRBV7-2 and TRBJ2-7; D is uncertain. Germline-derived CDR1 and CDR2 are SGHTA and FQGNSA. The CDR3 spans 13 residues. V shed 4 bases and J shed 5 bases, with 12 bases lying between them.

This clonotype appeared many times. The V call is TRBV24-1, the J call TRBJ1-2; tentative D call: TRBD1 (5 bases). Trimming shortened V by 4 bases and J by 8 bases, and 19 bases separated the two germline ends. Germline V gene data show CDR1 as KGHDR and CDR2 as SFDVKD. The CDR3 covers 15 residues. The CDR3 bases are TGTGCCACCAGTGAACTCCGGGACGGAACTATGGGCTACACCTTC. Translating it yields CATSELRDGTMGYTF.

The table lists this clonotype with a few counts. This sequence joins TRBV5-8 and TRBJ2-1, with 8 bases lining up with TRBD2. The CDR3 is 11 residues long. Trimming removed 3 bases from V and 12 bases from J; junction bases left unmatched: 2. CDR1 and CDR2 (germline): SGHTS, YDEGEE. The CDR3 loop reads CASSCSGMQFF. CDR3 DNA: TGTGCCAGCAGCTGTAGCGGGATGCAGTTCTTC.

This clonotype has at least ten counts. The junction differs from germline at one of its ends, possibly a read error. The chain combines TRBV6-6 with TRBJ1-1; tentatively, D is TRBD1 (6 bases). Germline values: CDR1 MNHNY, CDR2 SVGAGI (reference sequence). The CDR3 consists of 13 residues. CDR3 DNA sequence: TGTGCCAGCAGTTACGACAGGAACACTGAAGCTTTCTTC. It specifies CASSYDRNTEAFF.

The chain has TRBV12-3 or TRBV12-4 and TRBJ2-7, with unresolved D. The CDR3 extends over 13 amino acids. The V and J ends lost 6 bases and 5 bases respectively, with 14 bases between them. CDR3 sequence: CASSHVTKHEQYF. Written as DNA, the CDR3 is TGTGCCAGCAGCCATGTAACCAAACACGAGCAGTACTTC.

There are a few counts of this clonotype. The V and J genes are TRBV5-1 and TRBJ2-5; D call uncertain. Between the trimmed V and J ends, which lost 0 bases and 3 bases, there was a span of 9 bases. This CDR3 is built from 14 residues. In germline, CDR1 is SGHRS, CDR2 YFSETQ. In DNA, the CDR3 is TGCGCCAGCAGCTTGGGAATTACCAAAGAGACCCAGTACTTC. As protein: CASSLGITKETQYF.

This clonotype occurred many times. The chain is built from TRBV7-9 and TRBJ2-1; 14 positions agree with TRBD2. The germline CDR1 and CDR2 sequences are SEHNR and FQNEAQ (reference sequence). This CDR3 is built from 17 residues. V lost 5 bases and J lost 6; bases outside the gene matches: 9. The CDR3 bases are TGTGCCAGCAGCCTCCCGACTAGCGGGAGGGCTCTCAATGAGCAGTTCTTC. This sequence encodes CASSLPTSGRALNEQFF. Supplemented by reference TRBV7-9 and TRBJ2-1, the full variable domain reads DTGVSQNPRHKITKRGQNVTFRCDPISEHNRLYWYRQTLGQGPEFLTYFQNEAQLEKSRLLSDRFSAERPKGSFSTLEIQRTEQGDSAMYLCASSLPTSGRALNEQFFGPGTRLTVL.

There are a few counts of this clonotype. The CDR3 DNA reads as TGTGCCAGCAGTTCCGGACTTCAAATTGAGACCCAGTACTTC. It is translated as CASSSGLQIETQYF. The genes are TRBV25-1 and TRBJ2-5; a weak D match, TRBD2 (5 bases). The CDR3 contains 14 residues. V was cut by 5 bases and J by 5 bases, with 15 bases left in between. The germline CDR1 and CDR2 sequences are MGHDK and SYGVNS.

This clonotype was seen a single time. A read error may explain this, as a much larger clone is one base away. The chain links TRBV5-1 to TRBJ2-3, with D tentatively TRBD1 (5 bases). CDR1 and CDR2 from the germline V gene are SGHRS and YFSETQ. The CDR3 spans 14 residues. CDR3 region: CASSQQSMTDTRYF. In nucleotides, the CDR3 is TGCGCCAGCAGCCAGCAATCGATGACAGATACGCGGTATTTT.

This clonotype was observed at least ten times. The genes are TRBV29-1 and TRBJ2-5; D is perhaps TRBD2 (6 bases). Deletions cut 8 bases from V and 2 bases from J, with 15 bases between. Germline CDR1 is SQVTM and CDR2 is ANQGSEA. The CDR3 consists of 13 residues. This CDR3 is CSTHGSGQETQYF. For the CDR3, the DNA is TGCAGCACTCACGGGAGTGGGCAAGAGACCCAGTACTTC. The full variable domain, in which reference TRBV29-1 and TRBJ2-5 provide the parts outside the CDR3, is SAVISQKPSRDICQRGTSLTIQCQVDSQVTMMFWYRQQPGQSLTLIATANQGSEATYESGFVIDKFPISRPNLTFSTLTVSNMSPEDSSIYLCSTHGSGQETQYFGPGTRLLVL.

This clonotype was counted at least ten times. The J gene is TRBJ1-2, the V gene TRBV6-1, with 10 bases identical to TRBD1. The CDR3 runs to 13 residues. V was clipped by 6 bases and J by 8 bases; unmatched bases: 6. Germline loops: CDR1 MNHNS, CDR2 SASEGT. The CDR3 loop reads CASSADRGRGYTF. CDR3 coding DNA: TGTGCCAGCAGCGCAGACAGGGGGCGAGGCTACACCTTC.

This clonotype showed up many times. The chain links TRBV3-1 to TRBJ2-7, with D unresolved. V was clipped by 5 bases and J by 6 bases, with 8 bases between them. The CDR3 has 11 residues. Germline assignment: CDR1 LGHDT and CDR2 YNNKEL (reference sequence). The chain's CDR3 is CASSSVGEQYF. The CDR3 DNA reads as TGTGCCAGCAGCTCGGTTGGCGAGCAGTACTTC.

This clonotype occurred many times. This chain connects TRBV5-6 to TRBJ1-5, with a weak D call TRBD1 (6 bases). Looked up from germline, CDR1 is SGHDT and CDR2 is YYEEEE. Trimming cost V 2 bases and J 5 bases, with 14 bases left between them. CDR3 length: 15 amino acids. CDR3 amino acids: CASSLRGVPDQPQHF. In nucleotides, the CDR3 is TGTGCCAGCAGCTTAAGGGGGGTCCCGGATCAGCCCCAGCATTTT.

There are many counts of this clonotype. V usage is TRBV6-5 and J usage is TRBJ2-7, with D perhaps TRBD2 (5 bases). V was trimmed by 6 bases and J by 0 bases, leaving 15 bases between them. CDR3 length equals 15 residues. Looked up from germline, CDR1 is MNHEY and CDR2 is SVGAGI. The CDR3 protein is CASRADRSSSYEQYF. For the CDR3, the DNA is TGTGCCAGCAGAGCGGATAGATCCAGCTCCTACGAGCAGTACTTC.

This clonotype came up a few times. The rearrangement links TRBV29-1 to TRBJ2-7; 10 bases are a match to TRBD2. Germline V CDR1 and CDR2: SQVTM, ANQGSEA. Trimming removed 5 bases from V and 5 bases from J; junction bases left unmatched: 6. CDR3 length: 13 amino acids. The CDR3: CSVLSGRKNEQYF. Written as DNA, the CDR3 is TGCAGCGTTCTTAGCGGGAGGAAAAACGAGCAGTACTTC.

The genes are TRBV29-1 and TRBJ2-7; the D gene is possibly TRBD1 (6 bases). Trimming removed 4 bases from V and 0 bases from J, with 10 bases in between. The CDR3 runs to 13 residues. Per the germline V gene, CDR1 is SQVTM and CDR2 is ANQGSEA. CDR3 nucleotides: TGCAGCGTTGGAACAGGGTTCTCCTACGAGCAGTACTTC. Translation: CSVGTGFSYEQYF.

This clonotype has more than one count but fewer than ten. This chain joins TRBV7-6 and TRBJ1-5; D is uncertain. The germline V and J ends were trimmed by 1 base and 2 bases, with 9 bases remaining between them. The germline gives CDR1 SGHVS, CDR2 FNYEAQ. This CDR3 comprises 15 residues. CDR3 sequence reads: CASSLGGWGNQPQHF. CDR3 sequence (DNA): TGTGCCAGCAGCTTAGGGGGATGGGGCAATCAGCCCCAGCATTTT.

This clonotype was seen only a few times. The CDR3 protein is CSVVQADPSTDTQYF. The DNA of the CDR3 is TGCAGCGTAGTCCAAGCGGACCCAAGCACAGATACGCAGTATTTT. The rearrangement joins TRBV29-1 to TRBJ2-3, with D perhaps matching TRBD2 (5 bases). The CDR3 totals 15 residues. Trimming removed 6 bases at V and 0 bases at J, with 16 bases between. Germline CDR1 SQVTM, CDR2 ANQGSEA.

This rearrangement joins TRBV28 to TRBJ2-7; TRBD1 is a possible D gene (5 bases). CDR1 is MDHEN, CDR2 SYDVKM, per germline. The CDR3 runs to 14 residues. V was trimmed by 5 bases and J by 0 bases, leaving 11 bases between them. As DNA, the CDR3 is TGTGCCAGCAGTCCATTAGGGGCCTCCTACGAGCAGTACTTC. It specifies CASSPLGASYEQYF.

This clonotype was seen ten or more times. The chain links TRBV6-6 to TRBJ2-5; D remains unclear. Germline CDR1 reads MNHNY; CDR2 reads SVGAGI (reference sequence). V was pared by 8 bases and J by 4 bases, with 14 bases between. The CDR3 sequence is 13 residues long. CDR3 sequence reads: CASRNNIPETQYF. The CDR3 DNA reads TGTGCCAGCCGAAACAATATTCCAGAGACCCAGTACTTC.